One sample yielded the 16 T cell receptor beta chains listed below, sequenced in a study of T cells in localized non-small cell lung cancer. Produced via immunoSEQ multiplex PCR; TCRdb's table is partial and in-frame only. The data contain around 35,000 clones, around 93% of them seen just once; the ten biggest clones take up roughly 8.2%. This specimen was peripheral blood, taken before any cancer treatment. The receptors derive from a female donor older than 55 with stage I lung adenocarcinoma.

The chain joins TRBV5-1 to TRBJ2-1; D unclear. CDR1 SGHRS and CDR2 YFSETQ come from the germline V gene. V dropped 0 bases and J dropped 0 bases, with 10 bases sitting between them. The CDR3 length is 16 residues. The CDR3 loop is CASSLGFLSSYNEQFF. The CDR3 nucleotides read TGCGCCAGCAGCTTGGGATTCTTGAGCTCCTACAATGAGCAGTTCTTC.

The chain links TRBV5-4 to TRBJ2-7; D unresolved. Trimming left V 3 bases short and J 6 bases short, with 19 bases between. Germline-derived CDR1 and CDR2 are SGHNT and YYREEE (reference sequence). The CDR3 loop spans 15 amino acids. The CDR3 loop reads CASSWLNGGVCEQYF. The CDR3 DNA is TGTGCCAGCAGCTGGCTAAATGGTGGGGTCTGCGAGCAGTACTTC.

The chain uses TRBV11-3 and TRBJ1-2, with 9 bases matching TRBD1. The CDR3 length is 14 residues. Germline V lookup: CDR1 SGHNT, CDR2 YENEEA. The V segment lost 11 bases and the J segment 1 base; nucleotides outside the gene matches: 8. For the CDR3, the DNA is TGTGCCTCAAGACAGGGGGTGGTTAACTATGGCTACACCTTC. This encodes CASRQGVVNYGYTF.

As regards this clone: An end of the junction does not agree with germline; a read error may underlie this. This rearrangement joins TRBV11-1 to TRBJ2-1, with 8 bases aligning to TRBD2. CDR1 is SGHAT and CDR2 is FQDESV in the germline V gene (reference sequence). The CDR3 is made up of 12 amino acids. CDR3 sequence: CASRLAGNEQFF. The CDR3 DNA reads TGTGCCAGCAGGTTAGCGGGGAATGAGCAGTTCTTC.

The chain is built from TRBV7-3 and TRBJ1-2, with TRBD1 matching over 8 bases. The trim removed 0 bases at V and 8 bases at J, leaving 8 bases unmatched. The CDR3 is 15 residues long. Germline V gene sequence: CDR1 SGHTA, CDR2 FQGTGA. The CDR3 reads CASSLTWQGARGYTF. The CDR3 nucleotides are TGTGCCAGCAGCTTAACTTGGCAGGGGGCGCGGGGCTACACCTTC.

CDR3 in DNA: TGTGCCTGGAGCAGGGACGGCTTCTATAATTCACCCCTCCACTTT. Its protein product is CAWSRDGFYNSPLHF. The rearrangement uses TRBV30 and TRBJ1-6, with D perhaps TRBD1 (5 bases). This CDR3 contains 15 residues. Germline V gene sequence: CDR1 GTSNPN, CDR2 SVGIG (reference sequence). Trimming removed 3 bases at V and 3 bases at J, with 12 bases between. Full variable domain (missing parts from reference TRBV30 and TRBJ1-6): SQTIHQWPATLVQPVGSPLSLECTVEGTSNPNLYWYRQAAGRGLQLLFYSVGIGQISSEVPQNLSASRPQDRQFILSSKKLLLSDSGFYLCAWSRDGFYNSPLHFGNGTRLTVT.

The chain carries TRBV9 and TRBJ2-1; 8 bases align to TRBD2. The CDR3 is 16 amino acids. After removal of 0 bases from V and 3 bases from J, the junction contained 5 bases not matched to a gene. CDR1 and CDR2 (germline): SGDLS, YYNGEE. This chain's CDR3 is CASSVEQRGIYNEQFF. In DNA, the CDR3 is TGTGCCAGCAGCGTAGAGCAGCGGGGGATCTACAATGAGCAGTTCTTC.

The chain recombines TRBV7-9 with TRBJ2-5; D ambiguous. This CDR3 is built from 12 residues. Trimming removed 3 bases from V and 0 bases from J, with 2 bases in between. The V gene's germline CDR1 is SEHNR and CDR2 FQNEAQ (reference sequence). CDR3 protein: CASSLDQETQYF. CDR3 nucleotide sequence: TGTGCCAGCAGCTTGGACCAAGAGACCCAGTACTTC.

The chain combines TRBV7-8 with TRBJ1-2; perhaps TRBD1 as D (6 bases). The germline V gene has CDR1 SGHVS and CDR2 FQNEAQ. V shed 3 bases and J shed 8 bases, with 19 bases lying between them. There are 15 residues in the CDR3. In DNA form, the CDR3 reads TGTGCCAGCAGCTTTTATAACAGGGATGTAGGGGGCTACACCTTC. The encoded protein is CASSFYNRDVGGYTF.

The chain couples TRBV19 to TRBJ1-2; D is ambiguous. In germline, CDR1 is LNHDA, CDR2 SQIVND (reference sequence). The V end lost 3 bases, the J end lost 6 bases, and 8 bases lay between the germline ends. This CDR3 has 12 amino acids. CDR3 protein: CASSIGRNGYTF. The CDR3 bases are TGTGCCAGTAGTATTGGTCGAAATGGCTACACCTTC.

The chain employs TRBV7-9 and TRBJ2-2; TRBD2 aligns across 7 bases. The ends lost 5 bases at V and 0 bases at J; junction bases unmatched: 3. CDR1 is SEHNR, CDR2 FQNEAQ, per germline (reference sequence). The CDR3 loop spans 15 amino acids. The CDR3 region is CASSLGGTNTGELFF. The CDR3, as DNA: TGTGCCAGCAGCCTCGGGGGGACGAACACCGGGGAGCTGTTTTTT.

This chain joins TRBV5-6 and TRBJ2-7; D gene ambiguous. The germline V gene encodes CDR1 SGHDT and CDR2 YYEEEE. The CDR3 sequence is 12 residues long. The germline V and J ends were trimmed by 1 base and 6 bases, with 8 bases remaining between them. The CDR3 DNA is TGTGCCAGCAGCTTGTTAAGTTCCGAGCAGTACGTC. Its protein product is CASSLLSSEQYV.

The CDR3 region has the DNA TGTGCCAGCAGTCCCCGGACAGGGGGGGCCTACGAGCAGTACTTC. It yields the protein CASSPRTGGAYEQYF. V and J are TRBV28 and TRBJ2-7; 10 nucleotides match TRBD1. The J segment lost 2 bases and the V segment lost 5 bases, leaving 6 bases of the junction unmatched. This CDR3 is built from 15 residues. From germline, CDR1 is MDHEN and CDR2 SYDVKM.

The genes are TRBV15 and TRBJ2-1; 13 bases line up with TRBD2. In germline, CDR1 is LNHNV, CDR2 YYDKDF (reference sequence). The CDR3 length is 18 residues. The junction had 2 bases not matched to a gene; V was cut back by 0 bases and J by 0 bases. The CDR3 sequence: CATSRDWTSGSSYNEQFF. The CDR3 nucleotides read TGTGCCACCAGCAGAGATTGGACTAGCGGGAGCTCCTACAATGAGCAGTTCTTC. Using reference TRBV15 and TRBJ2-1 for the parts outside the CDR3, the full variable domain is DAMVIQNPRYQVTQFGKPVTLSCSQTLNHNVMYWYQQKSSQAPKLLFHYYDKDFNNEADTPDNFQSRRPNTSFCFLDIRSPGLGDTAMYLCATSRDWTSGSSYNEQFFGPGTRLTVL.

The gene calls are TRBV7-2 and TRBJ2-1, with 7 bases that match TRBD2. Germline CDR1 reads SGHTA; CDR2 reads FQGNSA. The CDR3 length is 15 residues. J gave up 2 bases and V 6 bases, and 7 bases lay outside the gene matches. The CDR3 sequence is CASSPTREAYNEQFF. CDR3 nucleotides: TGTGCCAGCAGTCCTACCCGGGAGGCCTACAATGAGCAGTTCTTC.

V gene TRBV28 combines with J gene TRBJ1-1; D is unresolved. There are 10 residues in the CDR3. Germline V gives CDR1 MDHEN, CDR2 SYDVKM. V was cut by 4 bases and J by 10 bases, with 7 bases left in between. The CDR3 reads CASSSLGAFF. DNA for the CDR3: TGTGCCAGCAGTTCCCTAGGAGCTTTCTTT.